This T cell receptor (beta chain) was found in a study of blood T cell repertoires in COVID-19. J gave up 0 bases and V 3 bases, and 14 bases lay outside the gene matches. The CDR3 is made up of 19 amino acids. Per germline, CDR1 MGHRA and CDR2 YSYEKL. Sequencing used immunoSEQ multiplex PCR; TCRdb keeps in-frame clones, though not all of them. The sample consists of about 130,000 clones, 60% to 80% of them appearing once. The source material was peripheral blood. The chain joins TRBV4-1 to TRBJ2-1, with 7 bases that match TRBD2. The sequence was obtained from a man aged 55 to 70 who had recovered from COVID-19. The CDR3 bases are TGCGCCAGCAGCCAGGCTTTTTGGGGCGGGGGAGGCTCCTACAATGAGCAGTTCTTC. This encodes CASSQAFWGGGGSYNEQFF.